These 32 T cell receptor beta chains were all obtained from the same sample, sequenced in a study of control samples from healthy donors and cancer patients. Sequencing was performed with immunoSEQ multiplex PCR; in TCRdb, only in-frame clones are kept and a portion is missing. In the table there are about 130,000 clones, roughly 94% of which are singletons. The sample consisted of PBMCs. All receptors come from a man aged 55-75 years with colorectal cancer.

The CDR3 DNA reads as TGCGCCAGCAGCCGCACACGATTTGACACTTACTCCTACAATGAGCAGTTCTTC. It codes for CASSRTRFDTYSYNEQFF. The genes are TRBV4-3 and TRBJ2-1, with no clear D. The V gene's germline CDR1 is LGHNA and CDR2 YSLEER. V was pared by 4 bases and J by 0 bases, with 19 bases between. This CDR3 comprises 18 residues.

With regard to this clone: A junction boundary mismatches the germline segment, possibly from a read error. J is TRBJ1-2 and V is TRBV6-2 or TRBV6-3, with 7 positions matching TRBD1. The CDR3 runs 14 residues. Germline V gives CDR1 MNHEY, CDR2 SVGEGT. CDR3 protein: CARSYSGQDYGYTF. The DNA of the CDR3 is TGTGCCCGCAGTTACTCTGGACAGGACTATGGCTACACCTTC.

The chain employs TRBV6-5 and TRBJ2-1; TRBD2 matches 11 bases. The CDR3 is made up of 16 amino acids. The V segment lost 4 bases and the J segment 6 bases; nucleotides outside the gene matches: 8. CDR1 and CDR2 from the germline V gene are MNHEY and SVGAGI. In DNA form, the CDR3 reads TGTGCCAGCAGTTCCAATAGCGGGGGGGCGGTCAATGAGCAGTTCTTC. This gives the protein CASSSNSGGAVNEQFF.

V and J are TRBV28 and TRBJ1-1, with 9 bases matching TRBD1. V was pared by 5 bases and J by 5 bases, with 12 bases of the junction left unmatched. Germline CDR1 is MDHEN and CDR2 is SYDVKM. CDR3 size: 16 residues. This chain's CDR3 is CASSPSPGQGGTEAFF. In DNA form, the CDR3 reads TGTGCCAGCAGTCCCTCACCGGGACAGGGAGGGACTGAAGCTTTCTTT.

The DNA of the CDR3 is TGTGCCAGCAGCCAAGACCAGCGGGGAAATGAGCAGTTCTTC. Translated: CASSQDQRGNEQFF. The rearrangement uses TRBV3-1 (or the pseudogene TRBV3-2) and TRBJ2-1, with 7 bases aligning to TRBD2. V trimming: 0 bases; J trimming: 7 bases; junction bases outside the gene matches: 3. Germline CDR1 and CDR2: LGHDT and YNNKEL (reference sequence). This CDR3 comprises 14 residues.

J is TRBJ2-2 and V is TRBV10-2; possible D gene TRBD2, 5 bases. V lost 4 bases and J 4 bases, leaving 13 bases between the germline ends. The CDR3 spans 15 residues. Germline V lookup: CDR1 WSHSY, CDR2 SAAADI. CDR3 in amino acids: CASSGSGLTTGELFF. The CDR3 DNA follows: TGCGCCAGCAGTGGATCAGGACTGACCACCGGGGAGCTGTTTTTT.

V and J are TRBV9 and TRBJ1-3; D unresolved. V was trimmed by 0 bases and J by 0 bases, leaving 10 bases between them. CDR1 is SGDLS, CDR2 YYNGEE, per germline. The CDR3 is 16 amino acids. The CDR3 DNA follows: TGTGCCAGCAGCGTAGGGGGTTATGGCTCTGGAAACACCATATATTTT. This sequence encodes CASSVGGYGSGNTIYF.

The rearrangement joins TRBV3-1 (or the pseudogene TRBV3-2) to TRBJ2-6, with D perhaps matching TRBD2 (7 bases). CDR1 and CDR2 (germline): LGHDT, YNNKEL (reference sequence). The V gene lost 0 bases and the J gene lost 2 bases, with 17 bases spanning the gap. CDR3 size: 19 residues. CDR3 sequence reads: CASSQEGGVPGTGANVLTF. CDR3 nucleotide sequence: TGTGCCAGCAGCCAAGAAGGGGGGGTGCCAGGAACTGGGGCCAACGTCCTGACTTTC.

This clone was seen once. The chain joins TRBV3-1 (or the pseudogene TRBV3-2) to TRBJ1-1, with 8 bases that match TRBD1. This CDR3 spans 16 amino acids. Germline V gives CDR1 LGHDT, CDR2 YNNKEL (reference sequence). V gave up 1 base and J gave up 5 bases; unmatched junction bases: 9. The CDR3 here is CASSQGGAQGATEAFF. The CDR3, as DNA: TGTGCCAGCAGCCAAGGAGGAGCCCAGGGGGCAACTGAAGCTTTCTTT.

This clone was detected once. The sample has other DNA sequences that encode this CDR3 too. This chain connects TRBV5-1 to TRBJ2-5, with D perhaps matching TRBD2 (7 bases). Germline V CDR1 and CDR2: SGHRS, YFSETQ. This CDR3 contains 14 residues. V was pared by 3 bases and J by 5 bases, with 14 bases between. This chain's CDR3 is CASSSRGGWETQYF. The CDR3 bases are TGCGCCAGCAGCTCAAGGGGGGGGTGGGAGACCCAGTACTTC.

On this clone: The sample holds other DNA sequences that translate to the same CDR3. This chain connects TRBV29-1 to TRBJ2-3; 10 bases are shared with TRBD2. The length of the CDR3 is 14 residues. The germline V gene encodes CDR1 SQVTM and CDR2 ANQGSEA. The V segment lost 3 bases and the J segment 3 bases; nucleotides outside the gene matches: 3. CDR3 nucleotide sequence: TGCAGCGTTGAGCCTAGCGGGGGAACAGATACGCAGTATTTT. It yields the protein CSVEPSGGTDTQYF.

This clone was seen a single time. This CDR3 reads CASRDAANYGYTF. CDR3 DNA sequence: TGTGCCAGCAGGGACGCCGCTAACTATGGCTACACCTTC. The V gene is TRBV6-5, the J gene TRBJ1-2; D gene unclear. Trimming removed 6 bases at V and 0 bases at J, with 8 bases between. The V gene's germline CDR1 is MNHEY and CDR2 SVGAGI. The CDR3 has 13 amino acids.

The rearrangement joins TRBV3-1 (or the pseudogene TRBV3-2) to TRBJ1-2, with D unclear. Germline loops: CDR1 LGHDT, CDR2 YNNKEL (reference sequence). V was cut by 1 base and J by 2 bases, with 17 bases left in between. CDR3 length equals 17 residues. Here the CDR3 reads CASSQVSREIGNYGYTF. The CDR3 DNA sequence: TGTGCCAGCAGCCAAGTTTCGCGCGAAATCGGAAACTATGGCTACACCTTC.

The rearrangement joins TRBV5-4 to TRBJ2-5, with 12 bases matching TRBD2. This CDR3 has 16 amino acids. V was clipped by 3 bases and J by 5 bases; unmatched bases: 8. Per germline, CDR1 SGHNT and CDR2 YYREEE (reference sequence). CDR3 loop: CASSYSSGGAWETQYF. DNA for the CDR3: TGTGCCAGCAGCTATTCTAGCGGGGGGGCCTGGGAGACCCAGTACTTC.

The chain has TRBV12-5 and TRBJ2-5, with D perhaps matching TRBD1 or TRBD2 (5 bases each). The CDR3 extends over 17 amino acids. Germline CDR1 LGHNT, CDR2 FRNRAP. The V gene lost 1 base and the J gene lost 3 bases, with 18 bases spanning the gap. This chain's CDR3 is CASGLAQGSEGKETQYF. CDR3 DNA: TGTGCTAGTGGTTTGGCCCAAGGGTCCGAGGGGAAAGAGACCCAGTACTTC. Using reference TRBV12-5 and TRBJ2-5 for the parts outside the CDR3, the full variable domain is DARVTQTPRHKVTEMGQEVTMRCQPILGHNTVFWYRQTMMQGLELLAYFRNRAPLDDSGMPKDRFSAEMPDATLATLKIQPSEPRDSAVYFCASGLAQGSEGKETQYFGPGTRLLVL.

This chain connects TRBV5-4 to TRBJ2-5; D is ambiguous. The V gene lost 6 bases and the J gene lost 3 bases, with 6 bases spanning the gap. Germline assignment: CDR1 SGHNT and CDR2 YYREEE (reference sequence). The CDR3 contains 11 residues. CDR3 coding DNA: TGTGCCAGCACCCTCGAAGAGACCCAGTACTTC. This gives the protein CASTLEETQYF.

The J gene is TRBJ2-1, the V gene TRBV3-1 (or the pseudogene TRBV3-2); 15 bases agree with TRBD2. Germline CDR1 and CDR2: LGHDT and YNNKEL (reference sequence). V lost 4 bases to trimming and J lost 2 bases; unmatched junction nucleotides: 6. This CDR3 comprises 18 residues. Here the CDR3 reads CASSPGLAGGSPYNEQFF. The DNA for the CDR3 is TGTGCCAGCAGCCCGGGACTAGCGGGGGGTTCACCCTACAATGAGCAGTTCTTC.

The chain employs TRBV7-9 and TRBJ2-5; D gene unclear. The CDR3 consists of 11 residues. V dropped 2 bases and J dropped 4 bases, with 2 bases sitting between them. Germline loops: CDR1 SEHNR, CDR2 FQNEAQ (reference sequence). CDR3 sequence (DNA): TGTGCCAGCAGCTTAACAGAGACCCAGTACTTC. Its translation: CASSLTETQYF.

The chain uses TRBV9 and TRBJ1-1; the D is unclear. The length of the CDR3 is 13 residues. Germline V CDR1 and CDR2: SGDLS, YYNGEE. V was pared by 0 bases and J by 8 bases, with 11 bases between. The CDR3 here is CASSVDGVGEAFF. The CDR3 coding sequence is TGTGCCAGCAGCGTAGATGGGGTGGGCGAAGCTTTCTTT. Variable domain in full (rest from reference TRBV9 and TRBJ1-1): DSGVTQTPKHLITATGQRVTLRCSPRSGDLSVYWYQQSLDQGLQFLIQYYNGEERAKGNILERFSAQQFPDLHSELNLSSLELGDSALYFCASSVDGVGEAFFGQGTRLTVV.

On this clone itself: Other DNA sequences from this sample encode an identical CDR3 as well. The chain employs TRBV5-5 and TRBJ1-1; D might be TRBD1 (5 bases). V dropped 3 bases and J dropped 3 bases, with 9 bases sitting between them. Per the germline V gene, CDR1 is SGHKS and CDR2 is YYEKEE (reference sequence). This CDR3 region has 13 residues. CDR3 sequence (DNA): TGTGCCAGCAGCTCTCAGGGTGACACTGAAGCTTTCTTT. Translation: CASSSQGDTEAFF. Combining the CDR3 with reference TRBV5-5 and TRBJ1-1 gives the whole variable domain DAGVTQSPTHLIKTRGQQVTLRCSPISGHKSVSWYQQVLGQGPQFIFQYYEKEERGRGNFPDRFSARQFPNYSSELNVNALLLGDSALYLCASSSQGDTEAFFGQGTRLTVV.

The chain combines TRBV2 with TRBJ2-7; D not resolved. V shed 3 bases and J shed 1 base, with 7 bases lying between them. This CDR3 spans 13 amino acids. From germline, CDR1 is SNHLY and CDR2 FYNNEI. In nucleotides, the CDR3 is TGTGCCAGCAGTGAGCTGGAATCCTACGAGCAGTACTTC. It encodes CASSELESYEQYF.

This chain uses TRBV19 with TRBJ1-5, with 9 bases lining up with TRBD1. The CDR3 totals 16 residues. Germline V CDR1 and CDR2: LNHDA, SQIVND (reference sequence). J lost 11 bases, V lost 4 bases, and 15 bases had no gene match. The CDR3 DNA reads as TGTGCCAGTAGTAGTCCCCCTACAGGGGGCGGGGGAGCCCAGCATTTT. Translated, it gives CASSSPPTGGGGAQHF.

V usage is TRBV6-5 and J usage is TRBJ1-5; D may be TRBD1 (6 bases). Trimming cost V 6 bases and J 7 bases, with 16 bases left between them. The CDR3 is made up of 14 amino acids. CDR1 is MNHEY, CDR2 SVGAGI, per germline. The CDR3, as DNA: TGTGCCAGCAGGACCTCAGGGGAAAGGCAGCCCCAGCATTTT. Its protein is CASRTSGERQPQHF.

The chain carries TRBV2 and TRBJ2-3; D gene unclear. The V gene's germline CDR1 is SNHLY and CDR2 FYNNEI. The CDR3 consists of 15 residues. V lost 4 bases and J 2 bases, leaving 13 bases between the germline ends. CDR3 nucleotides: TGTGCCAGCAGTGGGTTAGGGCCGCCCACAGATACGCAGTATTTT. It yields the protein CASSGLGPPTDTQYF.

The V and J genes are TRBV6-5 and TRBJ2-5; 10 nucleotides agree with TRBD1. There are 14 residues in the CDR3. After removal of 4 bases from V and 6 bases from J, the junction contained 5 bases not matched to a gene. The germline V gene encodes CDR1 MNHEY and CDR2 SVGAGI. CDR3 DNA sequence: TGTGCCAGCAGTTCGGGACAGGGGTCACAGACCCAGTACTTC. It yields the protein CASSSGQGSQTQYF.

The chain joins TRBV9 to TRBJ2-5, with 10 nucleotides matching TRBD1. This CDR3 comprises 15 residues. Germline CDR1 is SGDLS and CDR2 is YYNGEE. Trimming removed 3 bases from V and 4 bases from J; junction bases left unmatched: 6. The CDR3 coding sequence is TGTGCCAGCAGCGCGACAGGGGGCAGGGGAGAGACCCAGTACTTC. The encoded protein is CASSATGGRGETQYF.

The rearrangement uses TRBV5-4 and TRBJ2-7; possibly TRBD1 or TRBD2 for D (7 bases each). The V gene lost 2 bases and the J gene lost 4 bases, with 13 bases spanning the gap. The germline V gene has CDR1 SGHNT and CDR2 YYREEE (reference sequence). The CDR3 runs 14 residues. This chain's CDR3 is CASSFGQGGYEQYF. DNA for the CDR3: TGTGCCAGCAGCTTCGGTCAGGGGGGGTACGAGCAGTACTTC.

In its sample, this clone was seen once. The gene calls are TRBV10-1 and TRBJ2-3, with TRBD1 as a possible D gene (6 bases). Trimming removed 2 bases from V and 6 bases from J, with 21 bases in between. Germline values: CDR1 WNHNN, CDR2 SYGVQD (reference sequence). The CDR3 runs to 17 residues. The CDR3 region is CASSEPAAGERADTQYF. For the CDR3, the DNA is TGCGCCAGCAGTGAGCCGGCGGCAGGGGAGCGTGCGGATACGCAGTATTTT.

The chain is built from TRBV30 and TRBJ1-6; maybe TRBD1 (6 bases). Per germline, CDR1 GTSNPN and CDR2 SVGIG (reference sequence). The germline V and J ends were trimmed by 2 bases and 4 bases, with 15 bases remaining between them. This CDR3 has 16 residues. The CDR3 spells CAWSRPTGRYNSPLHF. The CDR3 DNA reads as TGTGCCTGGAGTCGGCCGACAGGACGGTATAATTCACCCCTCCACTTT. Supplemented by reference TRBV30 and TRBJ1-6, the full variable domain reads SQTIHQWPATLVQPVGSPLSLECTVEGTSNPNLYWYRQAAGRGLQLLFYSVGIGQISSEVPQNLSASRPQDRQFILSSKKLLLSDSGFYLCAWSRPTGRYNSPLHFGNGTRLTVT.

This sequence joins TRBV5-1 and TRBJ2-3; tentative D call: TRBD2 (6 bases). Germline assignment: CDR1 SGHRS and CDR2 YFSETQ. The V and J ends lost 3 bases and 0 bases respectively, with 14 bases between them. The CDR3 totals 16 residues. This CDR3 reads CASSSRGPTSTDTQYF. The CDR3 DNA follows: TGCGCCAGCAGCTCGCGGGGTCCTACGAGCACAGATACGCAGTATTTT.

The chain joins TRBV29-1 to TRBJ1-1; 12 nucleotides line up with TRBD1. Trimming at V came to 8 bases and at J to 2 bases, leaving 3 bases not matched to a gene. Germline V CDR1 and CDR2: SQVTM, ANQGSEA. The CDR3 runs to 13 residues. DNA of the CDR3: TGCAGCTCCGGGACAGGGGGCAACACTGAAGCTTTCTTT. It codes for CSSGTGGNTEAFF.

The rearrangement uses TRBV3-1 (or the pseudogene TRBV3-2) and TRBJ1-4, with 8 positions matching TRBD1. The CDR3 is 14 amino acids. Trimming at V came to 4 bases and at J to 4 bases, leaving 2 bases not matched to a gene. From germline, CDR1 is LGHDT and CDR2 YNNKEL (reference sequence). CDR3 in DNA: TGTGCCAGCAGCCCGGACAGGGATAATGAAAAACTGTTTTTT. Its translation: CASSPDRDNEKLFF.